These 26 T cell receptor beta chains share one sample of origin, sequenced in a study of blood T cell repertoires in COVID-19 (dated by TCRdb to between 2020 and 2021). Receptor amplification or capture employed the immunoSEQ multiplex PCR assay. In its TCRdb copy, this immuneACCESS table keeps in-frame sequences only and misses some clones. Where compared with another copy, unresolved V genes explain less than half of these, and the others have no known cause. Present in this sample are over 150,000 clones, 90% to 95% of which were seen just once. The ten most abundant clones make up around 0.53% of the sample. Sequences were obtained from peripheral blood. These receptors originate from a man aged 50 to 60 with acute or convalescent COVID-19.

This chain uses TRBV19 with TRBJ2-1; possibly TRBD1 for D (5 bases). The CDR3 contains 13 residues. Per the germline V gene, CDR1 is LNHDA and CDR2 is SQIVND (reference sequence). Trimming left V 3 bases short and J 10 bases short, with 13 bases between. CDR3 amino acids: CASSIDRSREQFF. CDR3 nucleotides: TGTGCCAGTAGTATCGACAGATCCCGGGAGCAGTTCTTC.

V and J are TRBV18 and TRBJ2-7; perhaps TRBD2 as D (5 bases). Germline-derived CDR1 and CDR2 are KGHSH and LQKENI. The CDR3 length is 13 residues. With 3 bases removed from V and 3 bases from J, the gap between germline ends came to 9 bases. The CDR3 coding sequence is TGTGCCAGCTCACCGTCGGGGAGCTACGAGCAGTACTTC. It codes for CASSPSGSYEQYF.

This clone was observed once. V is TRBV2 and J is TRBJ2-2, with 10 bases fitting TRBD1. The V and J ends lost 5 bases and 4 bases, in that order; junction bases with no gene match: 13. Per germline, CDR1 SNHLY and CDR2 FYNNEI. The CDR3 consists of 18 residues. The CDR3 is CASSRFRDRGRTTGELFF. Here the CDR3 DNA reads TGTGCCAGCAGTCGATTCCGGGACAGGGGACGTACCACCGGGGAGCTGTTTTTT.

V and J are TRBV19 and TRBJ1-5, with a possible D match to TRBD1 (6 bases). This CDR3 contains 16 residues. The V end lost 8 bases, the J end lost 3 bases, and 20 bases lay between the germline ends. Germline V gene lookup returns CDR1 LNHDA and CDR2 SQIVND (reference sequence). CDR3 sequence reads: CASPPHRETYNQPQHF. CDR3 nucleotide sequence: TGTGCCAGTCCCCCACACAGGGAAACATACAATCAGCCCCAGCATTTT. Full variable domain (rest looked up from reference TRBV19 and TRBJ1-5): DGGITQSPKYLFRKEGQNVTLSCEQNLNHDAMYWYRQDPGQGLRLIYYSQIVNDFQKGDIAEGYSVSREKKESFPLTVTSAQKNPTAFYLCASPPHRETYNQPQHFGDGTRLSIL.

The chain uses TRBV11-2 and TRBJ2-5; TRBD2 aligns across 9 bases. CDR1 is SGHAT, CDR2 FQNNGV, per germline. This CDR3 region has 15 residues. The trim removed 5 bases at V and 1 base at J, leaving 5 bases unmatched. CDR3 DNA sequence: TGTGCCAGCAGCACACCGCGGGGGGGCCAAGAGACCCAGTACTTC. It is translated as CASSTPRGGQETQYF. The variable domain in full, completed from reference TRBV11-2 and TRBJ2-5, reads EAGVAQSPRYKIIEKRQSVAFWCNPISGHATLYWYQQILGQGPKLLIQFQNNGVVDDSQLPKDRFSAERLKGVDSTLKIQPAKLEDSAVYLCASSTPRGGQETQYFGPGTRLLVL.

This chain connects TRBV7-2 to TRBJ2-3; unclear D gene. The CDR3 contains 14 residues. V was cut by 3 bases and J by 0 bases, with 7 bases left in between. Germline V gene sequence: CDR1 SGHTA, CDR2 FQGNSA. The CDR3 sequence is CASSFRQSTDTQYF. In nucleotides, the CDR3 is TGTGCCAGCAGCTTTCGACAAAGCACAGATACGCAGTATTTT.

The chain links TRBV4-3 to TRBJ2-6; TRBD1 might be the D (5 bases). The germline V gene has CDR1 LGHNA and CDR2 YSLEER. The CDR3 totals 16 residues. V lost 2 bases, J lost 1 base, and 9 bases lay in between. The CDR3 loop is CASSQTTGSGANVLTF. As DNA, the CDR3 is TGCGCCAGCAGCCAAACCACAGGATCTGGGGCCAACGTCCTGACTTTC.

This chain links TRBV6-1 with TRBJ1-3; D uncertain. Trimming cost V 10 bases and J 6 bases, with 22 bases left between them. The germline gives CDR1 MNHNS, CDR2 SASEGT. This CDR3 is 15 amino acids long. CDR3 in amino acids: CATKPGQSIVNTIYF. The CDR3 DNA sequence: TGTGCCACCAAACCTGGCCAGTCGATTGTAAACACCATATATTTT.

The J gene is TRBJ1-6, the V gene TRBV13; 7 nucleotides align to TRBD1. From germline, CDR1 is PRHDT and CDR2 FYEKMQ (reference sequence). The junction had 3 bases not matched to a gene; V was cut back by 5 bases and J by 8 bases. This CDR3 has 13 amino acids. As DNA, the CDR3 is TGTGCCAGCAGCAACAGGGGTGATTCACCCCTCCACTTT. It specifies CASSNRGDSPLHF.

This chain connects TRBV6-5 to TRBJ1-1; 10 nucleotides match TRBD1. Germline-derived CDR1 and CDR2 are MNHEY and SVGAGI. This CDR3 spans 12 amino acids. The junction had 5 bases not matched to a gene; V was cut back by 11 bases and J by 5 bases. The CDR3 protein is CAAEGQGTEAFF. CDR3 coding DNA: TGTGCCGCGGAGGGACAGGGGACTGAAGCTTTCTTT.

V and J are TRBV6-2 or TRBV6-3 and TRBJ2-5; TRBD1 matches at 7 bases. The CDR3 spans 14 residues. Germline CDR1 reads MNHEY; CDR2 reads SVGEGT. V was pared by 3 bases and J by 5 bases, with 6 bases of the junction left unmatched. CDR3 residues: CASSYRDRSETQYF. The CDR3 DNA is TGTGCCAGCAGTTATCGGGACAGATCGGAGACCCAGTACTTC.

The V gene is TRBV4-3, the J gene TRBJ1-2; D is possibly TRBD1 (6 bases). V was pared by 1 base and J by 4 bases, with 10 bases between. The CDR3 has 14 residues. CDR1 is LGHNA and CDR2 is YSLEER in the germline V gene. As DNA, the CDR3 is TGCGCCAGCAGCCAAGGCCCAGGGGCCTATGGCTACACCTTC. Its translation: CASSQGPGAYGYTF.

The J gene is TRBJ2-7, the V gene TRBV4-1; 7 nucleotides align to TRBD1. CDR3 length: 16 amino acids. The V gene's germline CDR1 is MGHRA and CDR2 YSYEKL. V lost 1 base, J lost 2 bases, and 8 bases stayed unmatched. CDR3 DNA sequence: TGCGCCAGCAGCCAAGTACAGGGGCAGCCAACCTACGAGCAGTACTTC. Protein sequence: CASSQVQGQPTYEQYF.

CDR3 in amino acids: CASSPGLWGTYGYTF. The DNA for the CDR3 is TGTGCCAGCAGCCCGGGACTTTGGGGGACCTATGGCTACACCTTC. The chain employs TRBV7-9 and TRBJ1-2; TRBD1 might be the D (5 bases). The CDR3 is made up of 15 amino acids. Germline-derived CDR1 and CDR2 are SEHNR and FQNEAQ (reference sequence). V gave up 5 bases and J gave up 4 bases, with 17 bases separating them.

V gene TRBV6-1 combines with J gene TRBJ2-3, with a weak D call TRBD1 (5 bases). Trimming cost V 0 bases and J 0 bases, with 13 bases left between them. The CDR3 covers 17 residues. Germline V gene lookup returns CDR1 MNHNS and CDR2 SASEGT. This CDR3 reads CASSEAQSGLSTDTQYF. DNA of the CDR3: TGTGCCAGCAGTGAAGCTCAGTCAGGGCTAAGCACAGATACGCAGTATTTT.

In nucleotides, the CDR3 is TGTGCCAGCAGCCAAGTCTGGGACAGGGGAGGTGAAAAACTGTTTTTT. It translates to CASSQVWDRGGEKLFF. The gene calls are TRBV4-2 and TRBJ1-4; 10 nucleotides match TRBD1. V dropped 1 base and J dropped 7; count of bases not matched to a gene: 6. This CDR3 region has 16 residues. Germline assignment: CDR1 LGHNA and CDR2 YNFKEQ.

The V call is TRBV28, the J call TRBJ2-5; D is perhaps TRBD1 (6 bases). Germline CDR1 is MDHEN and CDR2 is SYDVKM. The V gene lost 5 bases and the J gene lost 5 bases, with 15 bases spanning the gap. The CDR3 length is 14 residues. The CDR3 DNA reads TGTGCCAGCAGTCTCTACAGGGTACTGGAGACCCAGTACTTC. This encodes CASSLYRVLETQYF.

This chain links TRBV18 with TRBJ2-1, with a weak D call TRBD2 (6 bases). The CDR3 totals 14 residues. The ends were cut back, 2 bases at V and 7 bases at J, with 12 bases in the middle. CDR1 and CDR2 (germline): KGHSH, LQKENI. CDR3 protein: CASSPWRDPNEQFF. The CDR3 region has the DNA TGTGCCAGCTCACCATGGCGGGACCCGAATGAGCAGTTCTTC. The full variable domain, rest sourced from reference TRBV18 and TRBJ2-1, is NAGVMQNPRHLVRRRGQEARLRCSPMKGHSHVYWYRQLPEEGLKFMVYLQKENIIDESGMPKERFSAEFPKEGPSILRIQQVVRGDSAAYFCASSPWRDPNEQFFGPGTRLTVL.

The chain employs TRBV7-9 and TRBJ1-2, with 10 bases lining up with TRBD1. This CDR3 has 14 amino acids. Unmatched junction bases numbered 10, after V lost 10 bases and J lost 5 bases. CDR1 is SEHNR and CDR2 is FQNEAQ in the germline V gene (reference sequence). The DNA of the CDR3 is TGTGCCACGTCCCGGGACAGGGGATGGTATGGCTACACCTTC. Translation: CATSRDRGWYGYTF. Filled out from reference TRBV7-9 and TRBJ1-2, the complete variable domain reads DTGVSQNPRHKITKRGQNVTFRCDPISEHNRLYWYRQTLGQGPEFLTYFQNEAQLEKSRLLSDRFSAERPKGSFSTLEIQRTEQGDSAMYLCATSRDRGWYGYTFGSGTRLTVV.

This clone occurred once. The J gene is TRBJ2-2, the V gene TRBV6-2 or TRBV6-3, with 7 bases fitting TRBD2. The CDR3 length is 17 residues. After removal of 4 bases from V and 1 base from J, the junction contained 9 bases not matched to a gene. In germline, CDR1 is MNHEY, CDR2 SVGEGT. CDR3 in amino acids: CASSLGRAGVNTGELFF. The CDR3, as DNA: TGTGCCAGCAGTTTGGGCCGGGCGGGGGTGAACACCGGGGAGCTGTTTTTT.

The chain uses TRBV10-3 and TRBJ1-2; 8 bases line up with TRBD1. The V and J ends lost 2 bases and 6 bases, in that order; junction bases with no gene match: 5. The CDR3 is 14 amino acids. Germline-derived CDR1 and CDR2 are ENHRY and SYGVKD. CDR3 nucleotides: TGTGCCATCAGTGAGGAGACAGGGGTAGATGGCTACACCTTC. Protein sequence: CAISEETGVDGYTF.

The genes are TRBV29-1 and TRBJ1-5; a weak D match, TRBD1 (5 bases). Germline V CDR1 and CDR2: SQVTM, ANQGSEA. The CDR3 is 13 residues long. Trimming left V 4 bases short and J 3 bases short, with 10 bases between. The CDR3 sequence is CSVGGGNNQPQHF. The CDR3 DNA follows: TGCAGCGTTGGGGGGGGTAACAATCAGCCCCAGCATTTT.

This sequence joins TRBV7-2 and TRBJ2-6; 12 bases line up with TRBD1. The CDR3 runs 17 residues. Germline V gene data show CDR1 as SGHTA and CDR2 as FQGNSA. V lost 4 bases and J lost 2; bases outside the gene matches: 3. The CDR3 DNA reads TGTGCCAGCAGCTGGGGACAGGGGGCCGCTGGGGCCAACGTCCTGACTTTC. This translates into CASSWGQGAAGANVLTF. Full variable domain (remainder filled in from reference TRBV7-2 and TRBJ2-6): GAGVSQSPSNKVTEKGKDVELRCDPISGHTALYWYRQSLGQGLEFLIYFQGNSAPDKSGLPSDRFSAERTGGSVSTLTIQRTQQEDSAVYLCASSWGQGAAGANVLTFGAGSRLTVL.

V gene TRBV5-1 combines with J gene TRBJ1-1, with 8 bases fitting TRBD1. The CDR3 is made up of 16 amino acids. V shed 2 bases and J 2 bases; nucleotides not matched to a gene: 8. Germline V gene data show CDR1 as SGHRS and CDR2 as YFSETQ. Here the CDR3 reads CASSLTDRGINTEAFF. The CDR3 DNA sequence: TGCGCCAGCAGCTTAACCGACAGGGGCATTAACACTGAAGCTTTCTTT.

This clone occurred once. The chain carries TRBV10-3 and TRBJ2-4; TRBD2 might be the D (6 bases). Germline V gene sequence: CDR1 ENHRY, CDR2 SYGVKD. Between the trimmed V and J ends, which lost 4 bases and 8 bases, there was a span of 9 bases. This CDR3 is built from 12 residues. CDR3 in DNA: TGTGCCATCAGTGGCGGAGGGGACATTCAGTACTTC. Encoded protein: CAISGGGDIQYF.

The V gene is TRBV4-2, the J gene TRBJ2-3; TRBD2 agrees at 11 bases. Germline V gene lookup returns CDR1 LGHNA and CDR2 YNFKEQ. The CDR3 is 16 amino acids. Losses at the gene ends were 1 base for V and 1 base for J; bases not matched to a gene: 1. CDR3 region: CASSQVGLAGTDTQYF. CDR3 DNA: TGTGCCAGCAGCCAAGTGGGACTAGCGGGCACAGATACGCAGTATTTT.